This T cell receptor (beta chain) was obtained from a study of blood T cell repertoires in COVID-19. Study in general: Collection of acute and convalescent COVID-19 samples took place in the United States, Italy and Spain.

This clone was observed once. How the authors handled the data: By means of reference gene primer amplification, nucleated cell counts were estimated. Assay used: immunoSEQ multiplex PCR; TCRdb lists only in-frame clones, some missing. V, J and clone size were drawn from that table, and D and trimming were deduced from the DNA. The sample lists under 80,000 clones; around 83% were seen once. This CDR3 spans 15 amino acids. V was trimmed by 3 bases and J by 3 bases, leaving 12 bases between them. Germline V lookup: CDR1 MDHEN, CDR2 SYDVKM. The V gene is TRBV28, the J gene TRBJ1-5; a weak D match, TRBD1 (5 bases). Sequencing used peripheral blood. This TCR derives from a man at least 80 years old with acute or convalescent COVID-19. The chain's CDR3 is CASSLGQIYNQPQHF. Written as DNA, the CDR3 is TGTGCCAGCAGTTTGGGGCAGATCTACAATCAGCCCCAGCATTTT.